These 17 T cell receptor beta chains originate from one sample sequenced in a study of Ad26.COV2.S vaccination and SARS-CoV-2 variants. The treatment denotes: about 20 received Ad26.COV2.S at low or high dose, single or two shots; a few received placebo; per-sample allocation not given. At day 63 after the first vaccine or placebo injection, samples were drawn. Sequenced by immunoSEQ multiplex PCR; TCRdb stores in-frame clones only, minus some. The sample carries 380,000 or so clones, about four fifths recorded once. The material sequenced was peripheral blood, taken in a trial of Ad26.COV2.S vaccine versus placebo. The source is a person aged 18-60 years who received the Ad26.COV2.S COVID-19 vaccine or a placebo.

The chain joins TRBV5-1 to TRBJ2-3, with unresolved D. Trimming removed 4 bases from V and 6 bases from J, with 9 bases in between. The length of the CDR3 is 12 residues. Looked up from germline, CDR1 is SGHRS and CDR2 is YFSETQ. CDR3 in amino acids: CASSPAADTQYF. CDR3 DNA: TGCGCCAGCAGCCCCGCGGCCGATACGCAGTATTTT.

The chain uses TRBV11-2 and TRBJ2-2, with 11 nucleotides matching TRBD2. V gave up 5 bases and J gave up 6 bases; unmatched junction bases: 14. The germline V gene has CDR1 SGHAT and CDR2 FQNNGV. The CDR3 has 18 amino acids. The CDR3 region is CASSPSLAGGPLAGELFF. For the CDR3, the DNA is TGTGCCAGCAGCCCCTCCTTAGCGGGAGGGCCTTTGGCCGGGGAGCTGTTTTTT.

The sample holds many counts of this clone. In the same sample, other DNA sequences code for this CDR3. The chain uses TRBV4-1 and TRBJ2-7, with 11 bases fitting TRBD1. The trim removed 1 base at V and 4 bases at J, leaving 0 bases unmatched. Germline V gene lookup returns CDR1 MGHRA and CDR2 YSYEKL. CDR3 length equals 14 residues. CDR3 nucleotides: TGCGCCAGCAGCCAAGGGGACAGGGGGTACGAGCAGTACTTC. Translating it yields CASSQGDRGYEQYF.

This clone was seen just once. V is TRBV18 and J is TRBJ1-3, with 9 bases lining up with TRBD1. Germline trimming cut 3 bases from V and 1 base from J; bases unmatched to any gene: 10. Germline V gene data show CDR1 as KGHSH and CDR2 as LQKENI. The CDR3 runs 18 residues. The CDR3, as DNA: TGTGCCAGCTCACCTGGGACAGGGTTGCAGTTGTCTGGAAACACCATATATTTT. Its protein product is CASSPGTGLQLSGNTIYF.

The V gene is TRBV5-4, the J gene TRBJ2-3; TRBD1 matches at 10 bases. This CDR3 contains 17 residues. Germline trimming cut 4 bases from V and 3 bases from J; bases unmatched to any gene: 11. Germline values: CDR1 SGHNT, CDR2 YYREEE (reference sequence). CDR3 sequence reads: CASSRGIPGQGTDTQYF. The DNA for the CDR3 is TGTGCCAGCAGCAGGGGGATACCGGGACAGGGGACAGATACGCAGTATTTT.

CDR3 nucleotide sequence: TGTGCCAGCAGCCCGGGACTAGCGGGGGGACCTCAAGAGACCCAGTACTTC. Translation: CASSPGLAGGPQETQYF. This rearrangement joins TRBV7-3 to TRBJ2-5; TRBD2 aligns across 15 bases. This CDR3 comprises 17 residues. The germline V gene encodes CDR1 SGHTA and CDR2 FQGTGA. Trimming removed 5 bases from V and 2 bases from J; junction bases left unmatched: 6.

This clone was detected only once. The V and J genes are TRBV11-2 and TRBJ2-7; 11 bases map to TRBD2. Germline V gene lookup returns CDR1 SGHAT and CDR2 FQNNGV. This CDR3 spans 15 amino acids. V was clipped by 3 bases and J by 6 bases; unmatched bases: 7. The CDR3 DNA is TGTGCCAGCAGCTTGGGTGTAGCGGGAGGGGGCGAGCAGTACTTC. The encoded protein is CASSLGVAGGGEQYF.

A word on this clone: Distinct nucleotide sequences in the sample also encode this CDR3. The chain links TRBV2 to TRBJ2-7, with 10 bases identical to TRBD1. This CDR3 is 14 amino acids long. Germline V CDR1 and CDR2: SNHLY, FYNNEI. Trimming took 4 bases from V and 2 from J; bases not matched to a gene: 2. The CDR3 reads CASSGTGGPYEQYF. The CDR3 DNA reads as TGTGCCAGCAGTGGGACAGGGGGACCCTACGAGCAGTACTTC. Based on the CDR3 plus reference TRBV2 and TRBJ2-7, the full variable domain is EPEVTQTPSHQVTQMGQEVILRCVPISNHLYFYWYRQILGQKVEFLVSFYNNEISEKSEIFDDQFSVERPDGSNFTLKIRSTKLEDSAMYFCASSGTGGPYEQYFGPGTRLTVT.

The CDR3 protein is CASSVGIPLTYEQYF. CDR3 sequence (DNA): TGTGCCAGCAGCGTAGGCATTCCCCTTACCTACGAGCAGTACTTC. The V call is TRBV9, the J call TRBJ2-7; D is unclear. The CDR3 is made up of 15 amino acids. From germline, CDR1 is SGDLS and CDR2 YYNGEE. Trimming stripped 0 bases from V and 2 bases from J, with 12 bases between. The full variable domain, with the rest looked up from reference TRBV9 and TRBJ2-7, is DSGVTQTPKHLITATGQRVTLRCSPRSGDLSVYWYQQSLDQGLQFLIQYYNGEERAKGNILERFSAQQFPDLHSELNLSSLELGDSALYFCASSVGIPLTYEQYFGPGTRLTVT.

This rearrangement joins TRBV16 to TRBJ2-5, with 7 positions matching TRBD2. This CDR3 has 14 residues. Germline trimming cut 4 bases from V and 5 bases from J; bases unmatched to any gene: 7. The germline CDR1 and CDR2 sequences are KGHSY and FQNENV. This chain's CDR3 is CASSRMRGGETQYF. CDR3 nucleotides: TGTGCCAGCAGCCGGATGAGGGGAGGGGAGACCCAGTACTTC. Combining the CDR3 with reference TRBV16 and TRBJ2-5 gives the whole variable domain GEEVAQTPKHLVRGEGQKAKLYCAPIKGHSYVFWYQQVLKNEFKFLISFQNENVFDETGMPKERFSAKCLPNSPCSLEIQATKLEDSAVYFCASSRMRGGETQYFGPGTRLLVL.

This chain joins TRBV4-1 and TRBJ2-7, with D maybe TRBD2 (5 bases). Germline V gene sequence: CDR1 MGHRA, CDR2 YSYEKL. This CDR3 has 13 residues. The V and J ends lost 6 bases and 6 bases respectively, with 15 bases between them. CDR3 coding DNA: TGCGCCAGCAGTCCCAAGAGGGATCTCGAGCAGTACTTC. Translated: CASSPKRDLEQYF.

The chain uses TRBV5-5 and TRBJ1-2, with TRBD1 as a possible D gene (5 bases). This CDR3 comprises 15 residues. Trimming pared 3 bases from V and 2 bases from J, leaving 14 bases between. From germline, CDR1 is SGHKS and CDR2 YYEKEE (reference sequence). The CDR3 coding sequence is TGTGCCAGCAGCTCGTCGCTCGGGGCCAACTATGGCTACACCTTC. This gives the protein CASSSSLGANYGYTF.

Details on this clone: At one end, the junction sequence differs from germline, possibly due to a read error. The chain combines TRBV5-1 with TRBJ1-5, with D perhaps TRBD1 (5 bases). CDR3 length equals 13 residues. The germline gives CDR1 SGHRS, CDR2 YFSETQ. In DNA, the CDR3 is TGCGCCAGCAGCTTGGGGGGCAAACAGCCCCAGCATTTT. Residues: CASSLGGKQPQHF.

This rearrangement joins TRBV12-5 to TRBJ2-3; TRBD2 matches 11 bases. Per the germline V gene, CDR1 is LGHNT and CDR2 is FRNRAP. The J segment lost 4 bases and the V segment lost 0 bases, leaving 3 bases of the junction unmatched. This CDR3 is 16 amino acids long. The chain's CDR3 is CASGLVLSGGADTQYF. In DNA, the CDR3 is TGTGCTAGTGGTTTGGTACTTAGCGGGGGGGCAGATACGCAGTATTTT.

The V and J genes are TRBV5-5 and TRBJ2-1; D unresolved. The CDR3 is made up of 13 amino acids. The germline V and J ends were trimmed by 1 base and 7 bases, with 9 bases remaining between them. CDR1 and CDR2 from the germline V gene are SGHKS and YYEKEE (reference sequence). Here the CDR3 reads CASSLRLLNEQFF. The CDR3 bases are TGTGCCAGCAGCTTGCGGTTATTGAATGAGCAGTTCTTC.

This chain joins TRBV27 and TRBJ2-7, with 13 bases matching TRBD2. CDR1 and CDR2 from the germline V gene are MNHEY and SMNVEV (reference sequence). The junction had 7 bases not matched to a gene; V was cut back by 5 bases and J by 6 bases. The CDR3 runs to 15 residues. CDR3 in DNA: TGTGCCAGCAGTCCCGGACTAGCGGGAGTAGTCGAGCAGTACTTC. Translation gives CASSPGLAGVVEQYF.

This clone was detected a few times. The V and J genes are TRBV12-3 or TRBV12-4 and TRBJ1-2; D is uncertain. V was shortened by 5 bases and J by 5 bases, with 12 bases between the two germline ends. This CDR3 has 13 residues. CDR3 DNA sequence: TGTGCCAGCAGTCCTATTCTTGGGTATGGCTACACCTTC. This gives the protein CASSPILGYGYTF.